Below are 27 T cell receptor beta chains sequenced from a single sample in a study of blood T cell repertoires in COVID-19. Clones were read by immunoSEQ multiplex PCR, and TCRdb kept only the in-frame ones, dropping some. This sample has about 160,000 clones; around 87% occur once, and the top ten carry over 9%. Sequenced material: peripheral blood. The source of these receptors is a woman aged 70 to 79 with COVID-19, enrolled during active disease.

The chain is built from TRBV19 and TRBJ2-7, with a tentative D call TRBD1 (5 bases). V lost 7 bases to trimming and J lost 5 bases, with 9 bases between them. In germline, CDR1 is LNHDA, CDR2 SQIVND (reference sequence). The CDR3 contains 11 residues. The CDR3 nucleotides are TGTGCCAGTAAGGGGCCCCACGAGCAGTACTTC. It codes for CASKGPHEQYF.

V is TRBV11-2 and J is TRBJ2-1; tentatively, D is TRBD1 (6 bases). The CDR3 is 14 residues long. CDR1 and CDR2 from the germline V gene are SGHAT and FQNNGV. The germline V and J ends were trimmed by 3 bases and 7 bases, with 13 bases remaining between them. The CDR3 DNA reads TGTGCCAGCAGCTTGGCAGGGGTCCGGAATGAGCAGTTCTTC. This translates into CASSLAGVRNEQFF.

This clone occurred a few times. J is TRBJ1-5 and V is TRBV4-2, with TRBD1 as a possible D gene (6 bases). Looked up from germline, CDR1 is LGHNA and CDR2 is YNFKEQ. The length of the CDR3 is 14 residues. V shed 0 bases and J shed 4 bases, with 7 bases lying between them. The chain's CDR3 is CASSQDRGNQPQHF. CDR3 nucleotides: TGTGCCAGCAGCCAAGATAGGGGGAATCAGCCCCAGCATTTT.

The chain links TRBV21-1 to TRBJ1-1. TRBV21-1 is termed a pseudogene. The length of the CDR3 is 13 residues. CDR3 sequence (DNA): TGTGCCAGCAGCAATCTTCTCGACACTGAAGCTTTCTTT. It is translated as CASSNLLDTEAFF.

The chain employs TRBV29-1 and TRBJ2-1, with TRBD2 matching over 7 bases. The CDR3 is made up of 15 amino acids. V was clipped by 1 base and J by 3 bases; unmatched bases: 6. CDR1 is SQVTM and CDR2 is ANQGSEA in the germline V gene. The CDR3, as DNA: TGCAGCGTTGAAGGGGGAGGGCCAGGCTACAATGAGCAGTTCTTC. It translates to CSVEGGGPGYNEQFF.

The rearrangement joins TRBV27 to TRBJ1-6; TRBD1 might be the D (6 bases). V lost 6 bases and J 7 bases, leaving 13 bases between the germline ends. Germline V gene lookup returns CDR1 MNHEY and CDR2 SMNVEV (reference sequence). There are 14 residues in the CDR3. The CDR3 DNA sequence: TGTGCCAGCAGCTGGGGGACAATCAATTCACCCCTCCACTTT. Protein: CASSWGTINSPLHF.

CDR3 bases: TGTGCCAGCAGCTCAAGCGGGGGGGCCGGTGATACGCAGTATTTT. Amino acid sequence: CASSSSGGAGDTQYF. The J gene is TRBJ2-3, the V gene TRBV7-9; TRBD2 matches 10 bases. Looked up from germline, CDR1 is SEHNR and CDR2 is FQNEAQ (reference sequence). The CDR3 spans 15 residues. V gave up 4 bases and J gave up 6 bases; unmatched junction bases: 7. The variable domain in full, completed from reference TRBV7-9 and TRBJ2-3, reads DTGVSQNPRHKITKRGQNVTFRCDPISEHNRLYWYRQTLGQGPEFLTYFQNEAQLEKSRLLSDRFSAERPKGSFSTLEIQRTEQGDSAMYLCASSSSGGAGDTQYFGPGTRLTVL.

This clone has only a few counts. This chain uses TRBV3-1 (or the pseudogene TRBV3-2) with TRBJ1-1, with 12 positions matching TRBD1. Germline V lookup: CDR1 LGHDT, CDR2 YNNKEL (reference sequence). V gave up 4 bases and J gave up 4 bases; unmatched junction bases: 13. CDR3 length: 18 amino acids. The CDR3 loop is CASSRRKGTGGGSTEAFF. The CDR3 DNA reads as TGTGCCAGCAGCCGAAGAAAGGGGACAGGGGGCGGGAGCACTGAAGCTTTCTTT.

The J gene is TRBJ2-5, the V gene TRBV4-2, with 10 bases that match TRBD2. The V and J ends lost 5 bases and 1 base, in that order; junction bases with no gene match: 7. The CDR3 is 16 amino acids. Germline V gene data show CDR1 as LGHNA and CDR2 as YNFKEQ. The CDR3 reads CASSRSSGGSQETQYF. In DNA form, the CDR3 reads TGTGCCAGCAGCAGATCTAGCGGGGGCTCCCAAGAGACCCAGTACTTC.

This sequence joins TRBV16 and TRBJ1-1, with D perhaps matching TRBD1 (5 bases). The CDR3 sequence is 16 residues long. Looked up from germline, CDR1 is KGHSY and CDR2 is FQNENV. With 2 bases removed from V and 0 bases from J, the gap between germline ends came to 13 bases. CDR3 in amino acids: CASSQRPAGMNTEAFF. CDR3 nucleotides: TGTGCCAGCAGCCAACGACCCGCAGGGATGAACACTGAAGCTTTCTTT. The full variable domain, completed using reference TRBV16 and TRBJ1-1, is GEEVAQTPKHLVRGEGQKAKLYCAPIKGHSYVFWYQQVLKNEFKFLISFQNENVFDETGMPKERFSAKCLPNSPCSLEIQATKLEDSAVYFCASSQRPAGMNTEAFFGQGTRLTVV.

CDR3 residues: CASSLRAKNTGELFF. In nucleotides, the CDR3 is TGTGCCAGCAGCTTGAGGGCCAAAAACACCGGGGAGCTGTTTTTT. The J gene is TRBJ2-2, the V gene TRBV7-8, with a possible D match to TRBD2 (5 bases). Germline V gene data show CDR1 as SGHVS and CDR2 as FQNEAQ. The CDR3 is 15 amino acids. Trimming took off 3 bases at V and 2 bases at J, with 10 bases between the two ends. The entire variable domain, with the rest obtained from reference TRBV7-8 and TRBJ2-2, is as follows: GAGVSQSPRYKVAKRGQDVALRCDPISGHVSLFWYQQALGQGPEFLTYFQNEAQLDKSGLPSDRFFAERPEGSVSTLKIQRTQQEDSAVYLCASSLRAKNTGELFFGEGSRLTVL.

V is TRBV29-1 and J is TRBJ1-6; 8 bases line up with TRBD1. Trimming took 4 bases from V and 10 from J; bases not matched to a gene: 6. This CDR3 region has 13 residues. Germline assignment: CDR1 SQVTM and CDR2 ANQGSEA. The CDR3 nucleotides read TGCAGCGTTGCGACAGGGGTTAACTCACCCCTCCACTTT. Encoded protein: CSVATGVNSPLHF.

V and J are TRBV5-8 and TRBJ2-3, with no clear D. Germline V CDR1 and CDR2: SGHTS, YDEGEE. V lost 5 bases, J lost 2 bases, and 6 bases lay in between. The CDR3 extends over 12 amino acids. CDR3 sequence (DNA): TGTGCCAGCAGTTCCTACACAGATACGCAGTATTTT. Protein: CASSSYTDTQYF. Variable domain in full (rest from reference TRBV5-8 and TRBJ2-3): EAGVTQSPTHLIKTRGQQATLRCSPISGHTSVYWYQQALGLGLQFLLWYDEGEERNRGNFPPRFSGRQFPNYSSELNVNALELEDSALYLCASSSYTDTQYFGPGTRLTVL.

J is TRBJ2-7 and V is TRBV7-2; 10 bases map to TRBD2. Germline values: CDR1 SGHTA, CDR2 FQGNSA. The CDR3 has 15 amino acids. After removal of 0 bases from V and 2 bases from J, the junction contained 1 base not matched to a gene. In nucleotides, the CDR3 is TGTGCCAGCAGCTTAGCTAGCGGGGGGACCTACGAGCAGTACTTC. Residues: CASSLASGGTYEQYF.

This clone was observed a few times. V is TRBV5-6 and J is TRBJ2-7; D is perhaps TRBD1 (6 bases). The germline V gene encodes CDR1 SGHDT and CDR2 YYEEEE. Trimming pared 4 bases from V and 3 bases from J, leaving 17 bases between. The CDR3 covers 15 residues. The CDR3 nucleotides are TGTGCCAGCAGCATCCTACAGGGCTTGTACTACGAGCAGTACTTC. It codes for CASSILQGLYYEQYF.

The count of this clone is one. V and J are TRBV10-3 and TRBJ2-3; D is possibly TRBD1 (6 bases). Germline V gives CDR1 ENHRY, CDR2 SYGVKD. This CDR3 has 18 residues. Deletions cut 2 bases from V and 4 bases from J, with 22 bases between. In DNA, the CDR3 is TGTGCCATCAGTGAGCCCGACAGGTATATTTCGTATGCAGATACGCAGTATTTT. It specifies CAISEPDRYISYADTQYF.

This chain uses TRBV3-1 (or the pseudogene TRBV3-2) with TRBJ2-3; 7 bases are shared with TRBD2. Germline CDR1 LGHDT, CDR2 YNNKEL (reference sequence). V trimming: 6 bases; J trimming: 7 bases; junction bases outside the gene matches: 7. The length of the CDR3 is 13 residues. In nucleotides, the CDR3 is TGTGCCAGCAGTGGGACTATAACTTATACGCAGTATTTT. Its translation is CASSGTITYTQYF.

The chain links TRBV3-1 (or the pseudogene TRBV3-2) to TRBJ1-2; 9 bases fit TRBD1. J lost 8 bases, V lost 8 bases, and 9 bases had no gene match. Looked up from germline, CDR1 is LGHDT and CDR2 is YNNKEL (reference sequence). CDR3 length: 13 amino acids. CDR3 region: CASLQQGAQGYTF. Here the CDR3 DNA reads TGTGCCAGCCTACAACAGGGGGCGCAGGGCTACACCTTC.

The chain uses TRBV29-1 and TRBJ1-1; the D is unclear. V lost 4 bases to trimming and J lost 3 bases, with 9 bases between them. The CDR3 contains 12 residues. In germline, CDR1 is SQVTM, CDR2 ANQGSEA. The CDR3 DNA is TGCAGCGTTGTTGGCCAGGACACTGAAGCTTTCTTT. Its translation is CSVVGQDTEAFF.

V is TRBV5-1 and J is TRBJ2-5, with TRBD2 identical over 8 bases. The germline V gene encodes CDR1 SGHRS and CDR2 YFSETQ. The CDR3 extends over 15 amino acids. V dropped 4 bases and J dropped 5; count of bases not matched to a gene: 10. DNA for the CDR3: TGCGCCAGCAGCCCCGCGGGGGGCCAACGGGAGACCCAGTACTTC. It specifies CASSPAGGQRETQYF.

The CDR3 reads CATSSVGAGAEVKGYTF. The CDR3 nucleotides are TGTGCCACCAGCAGCGTCGGGGCAGGGGCTGAAGTGAAAGGCTACACCTTC. The chain recombines TRBV15 with TRBJ1-2; D might be TRBD1 (6 bases). CDR1 is LNHNV and CDR2 is YYDKDF in the germline V gene (reference sequence). V lost 3 bases, J lost 8 bases, and 25 bases lay in between. This CDR3 is built from 17 residues.

This chain joins TRBV19 and TRBJ2-1; 9 bases align to TRBD1. Germline lookup yields CDR1 LNHDA and CDR2 SQIVND (reference sequence). The CDR3 loop spans 17 amino acids. J lost 3 bases, V lost 5 bases, and 11 bases had no gene match. The CDR3 reads CASSLDRGLGGYNEQFF. The CDR3 nucleotides are TGTGCCAGTAGTTTGGACAGGGGCCTCGGGGGCTACAATGAGCAGTTCTTC.

CDR3 bases: TGTGCCAGCAGCCAAGATGGGCGCGGACAGGGGAGAAACACCATATATTTT. Translated: CASSQDGRGQGRNTIYF. This rearrangement joins TRBV4-2 to TRBJ1-3; 9 bases are a match to TRBD1. V lost 0 bases and J lost 5; bases outside the gene matches: 8. This CDR3 contains 17 residues. CDR1 is LGHNA, CDR2 YNFKEQ, per germline.

The rearrangement uses TRBV9 and TRBJ1-2; TRBD1 agrees at 10 bases. The CDR3 length is 15 residues. The trim removed 1 base at V and 7 bases at J, leaving 7 bases unmatched. The germline V gene encodes CDR1 SGDLS and CDR2 YYNGEE. CDR3 nucleotide sequence: TGTGCCAGCAGCGTATCGAGACAGGGGGCGAGTGGCTACACCTTC. Its protein is CASSVSRQGASGYTF. Supplemented by reference TRBV9 and TRBJ1-2, the full variable domain reads DSGVTQTPKHLITATGQRVTLRCSPRSGDLSVYWYQQSLDQGLQFLIQYYNGEERAKGNILERFSAQQFPDLHSELNLSSLELGDSALYFCASSVSRQGASGYTFGSGTRLTVV.

CDR3 loop: CASSTSTGDGYTF. CDR3 coding DNA: TGTGCCAGCTCTACCTCGACAGGGGATGGCTACACCTTC. The chain has TRBV18 and TRBJ1-2; 8 nucleotides align to TRBD1. From germline, CDR1 is KGHSH and CDR2 LQKENI. The trim removed 6 bases at V and 6 bases at J, leaving 6 bases unmatched. The CDR3 is 13 amino acids.

The chain joins TRBV6-5 to TRBJ2-5; 7 bases are shared with TRBD1. The germline gives CDR1 MNHEY, CDR2 SVGAGI. This CDR3 region has 16 residues. With 1 base clipped from V and 1 base from J, the junction kept 6 bases outside the gene matches. This chain's CDR3 is CASSYLGQDRQETQYF. The DNA of the CDR3 is TGTGCCAGCAGTTACTTAGGACAGGACCGCCAAGAGACCCAGTACTTC.

J is TRBJ2-7 and V is TRBV19, with 13 bases lining up with TRBD2. V shed 4 bases and J 4 bases; nucleotides not matched to a gene: 7. Germline CDR1 LNHDA, CDR2 SQIVND (reference sequence). CDR3 length: 16 amino acids. Written as DNA, the CDR3 is TGTGCCAGTAGTAAGACTAGCGGGGGGCCGCCATACGAGCAGTACTTC. Its translation: CASSKTSGGPPYEQYF. Together with reference TRBV19 and TRBJ2-7, the CDR3 gives the full variable domain: DGGITQSPKYLFRKEGQNVTLSCEQNLNHDAMYWYRQDPGQGLRLIYYSQIVNDFQKGDIAEGYSVSREKKESFPLTVTSAQKNPTAFYLCASSKTSGGPPYEQYFGPGTRLTVT.